The clone carrying this T cell receptor (beta chain) has only a few counts. What it binds is unknown. The data are from a study of T-cell memory formation after mild COVID-19. Study-wide context: Clustering of TCRs was largely donor specific.

Trimming pared 7 bases from V and 0 bases from J, leaving 17 bases between. The CDR3 length is 16 residues. The germline V gene has CDR1 SNHLY and CDR2 FYNNEI. Study-level points and caveats: Later expanders leaned toward CD4+, whereas clones contracting from day 15 to 85 were balanced CD4/CD8.

Via MiXCR, TCRdb re-called the 5' RACE reads, giving one row per CDR3 protein. Here the sample spans some 69,000 distinct CDR3 sequences, around 15% being singletons. The rearrangement joins TRBV2 to TRBJ2-3; D perhaps matches TRBD2 (6 bases). Material for sequencing was PBMCs or a T cell subset sorted from them (not recorded which). The clonotype was recovered from an adult woman who had mild COVID-19 (a few samples of this study predate the infection). Cell type and time point are not known. CDR3 in DNA: TGTGCCAGCACCTGGGGAGGACCAGGTAGCACAGATACGCAGTATTTT. Protein: CASTWGGPGSTDTQYF.